Presented here are 20 T cell receptor beta chains from one specimen sequenced in a study of OX40 agonist ivuxolimab in advanced cancers. TCRdb keeps only in-frame clones here, not all; method: immunoSEQ multiplex PCR. The sample includes tens of thousands of clones, approximately 90% of them seen just once. Sequences were derived from CD4+ or CD8+ T cells sorted from blood, sampled in a trial of the OX40 agonist ivuxolimab. The receptors derive from an adult with an advanced solid tumor such as melanoma, head and neck, liver or kidney cancer.

This chain links TRBV10-3 with TRBJ1-1, with D hard to call. V lost 4 bases to trimming and J lost 1 base, with 7 bases between them. Germline CDR1 reads ENHRY; CDR2 reads SYGVKD. CDR3 length: 13 residues. For the CDR3, the DNA is TGTGCCATCAGTGGGTTTGAGAACACTGAAGCTTTCTTT. Translating it yields CAISGFENTEAFF.

The chain recombines TRBV30 with TRBJ1-4; 7 positions agree with TRBD1. Looked up from germline, CDR1 is GTSNPN and CDR2 is SVGIG (reference sequence). Unmatched junction bases numbered 6, after V lost 4 bases and J lost 7 bases. The CDR3 consists of 13 residues. The DNA for the CDR3 is TGTGCCTGGAAGACAGGGAGGCGTGAAAAACTGTTTTTT. This gives the protein CAWKTGRREKLFF.

J is TRBJ1-2 and V is TRBV10-2; D possibly corresponds to TRBD1 (6 bases). Germline assignment: CDR1 WSHSY and CDR2 SAAADI. This CDR3 contains 13 residues. Trimming removed 2 bases at V and 6 bases at J, with 10 bases between. The CDR3 is CASSETQGHGYTF. CDR3 bases: TGCGCCAGCAGTGAGACACAGGGACATGGCTACACCTTC.

CDR3 residues: CASSLQGAWEQYF. CDR3 nucleotide sequence: TGTGCCAGCAGCTTACAGGGGGCTTGGGAGCAGTACTTC. This rearrangement joins TRBV7-2 to TRBJ2-7; 8 nucleotides match TRBD1. Germline lookup yields CDR1 SGHTA and CDR2 FQGNSA. The CDR3 is 13 amino acids. The junction had 4 bases not matched to a gene; V was cut back by 2 bases and J by 7 bases.

CDR3 region: CATSRGQGLQETQYF. CDR3 DNA sequence: TGTGCCACCAGCAGAGGACAGGGTCTCCAAGAGACCCAGTACTTC. This chain joins TRBV15 and TRBJ2-5; 7 bases match TRBD1. V lost 1 base, J lost 1 base, and 3 bases stayed unmatched. There are 15 residues in the CDR3. CDR1 LNHNV and CDR2 YYDKDF come from the germline V gene (reference sequence). The entire variable domain, with the rest obtained from reference TRBV15 and TRBJ2-5, is as follows: DAMVIQNPRYQVTQFGKPVTLSCSQTLNHNVMYWYQQKSSQAPKLLFHYYDKDFNNEADTPDNFQSRRPNTSFCFLDIRSPGLGDTAMYLCATSRGQGLQETQYFGPGTRLLVL.

The chain links TRBV27 to TRBJ1-6; 7 bases line up with TRBD1. V trimming: 8 bases; J trimming: 8 bases; junction bases outside the gene matches: 6. Germline CDR1 is MNHEY and CDR2 is SMNVEV (reference sequence). CDR3 length equals 13 residues. The CDR3 loop is CASSRDSYSPLHF. The CDR3 DNA follows: TGTGCCAGCTCAAGGGACAGCTATTCACCCCTCCACTTT.

The chain employs TRBV18 and TRBJ2-2; 8 bases are a match to TRBD2. The V gene's germline CDR1 is KGHSH and CDR2 LQKENI. J was trimmed by 7 bases and V by 3 bases; bases with no gene match: 1. The CDR3 totals 13 residues. The CDR3 DNA sequence: TGTGCCAGCTCACCGCGGGAGGACGGGGAGCTGTTTTTT. It encodes CASSPREDGELFF.

The chain combines TRBV7-2 with TRBJ2-7; no reliable D call. The CDR3 has 11 amino acids. The germline V and J ends were trimmed by 1 base and 6 bases, with 4 bases remaining between them. Germline V lookup: CDR1 SGHTA, CDR2 FQGNSA. CDR3 residues: CASSLGLEQYF. The CDR3 bases are TGTGCCAGCAGCTTAGGCCTCGAGCAGTACTTC.

The chain recombines TRBV13 with TRBJ1-4; D gene ambiguous. Germline V gives CDR1 PRHDT, CDR2 FYEKMQ (reference sequence). The V end was cut by 1 base, the J end by 10 bases, with 16 bases between. CDR3 length: 15 residues. CDR3 protein: CASSLAGVGSAKLFF. In nucleotides, the CDR3 is TGTGCCAGCAGCTTAGCGGGTGTAGGGTCGGCAAAACTGTTTTTT.

The chain couples TRBV5-5 to TRBJ2-7; D might be TRBD2 (5 bases). V was pared by 5 bases and J by 2 bases, with 17 bases between. The germline gives CDR1 SGHKS, CDR2 YYEKEE (reference sequence). CDR3 length: 15 amino acids. The CDR3 DNA follows: TGTGCCAGCAGTCTCAACTCGGGGAACCCCTACGAGCAGTACTTC. The encoded protein is CASSLNSGNPYEQYF.

CDR3 DNA: TGTGCCAGCAAATCACCGACGGGACGCGGCAATGAGCAGTTCTTC. This gives the protein CASKSPTGRGNEQFF. V is TRBV6-5 and J is TRBJ2-1; D could derive from TRBD1 or TRBD2 (5 bases each). This CDR3 comprises 15 residues. Deletions cut 7 bases from V and 6 bases from J, with 19 bases between. CDR1 and CDR2 from the germline V gene are MNHEY and SVGAGI.

The chain is built from TRBV30 and TRBJ2-2; 7 bases are a match to TRBD2. The germline V gene encodes CDR1 GTSNPN and CDR2 SVGIG (reference sequence). The CDR3 consists of 14 residues. The V gene end was trimmed by 3 bases and the J gene end by 4 bases; junction bases not matched to a gene: 5. The CDR3 DNA is TGTGCCTGGAGGGGGATAGCGGGCACCGGGGAGCTGTTTTTT. It translates to CAWRGIAGTGELFF.

Notes on this clone: This CDR3 is also generated by other DNA sequences in the sample. The rearrangement joins TRBV30 to TRBJ1-3; D is uncertain. The CDR3 loop spans 11 amino acids. The V and J ends lost 0 bases and 3 bases respectively, with 0 bases between them. Germline V lookup: CDR1 GTSNPN, CDR2 SVGIG (reference sequence). This CDR3 reads CAWSVGNTIYF. The CDR3 DNA reads TGTGCCTGGAGTGTTGGAAACACCATATATTTT. Based on the CDR3 plus reference TRBV30 and TRBJ1-3, the full variable domain is SQTIHQWPATLVQPVGSPLSLECTVEGTSNPNLYWYRQAAGRGLQLLFYSVGIGQISSEVPQNLSASRPQDRQFILSSKKLLLSDSGFYLCAWSVGNTIYFGEGSWLTVV.

The J gene is TRBJ2-5, the V gene TRBV6-5; 10 nucleotides agree with TRBD2. The CDR3 contains 16 residues. Germline V gene sequence: CDR1 MNHEY, CDR2 SVGAGI. The V segment lost 0 bases and the J segment 5 bases; nucleotides outside the gene matches: 6. The CDR3 protein is CASSYSAAGGPETQYF. The CDR3 DNA sequence: TGTGCCAGCAGTTACTCCGCAGCGGGAGGGCCGGAGACCCAGTACTTC.

V and J are TRBV18 and TRBJ1-3; 7 bases are shared with TRBD1. Looked up from germline, CDR1 is KGHSH and CDR2 is LQKENI. This CDR3 has 15 amino acids. The V and J ends lost 4 bases and 0 bases, in that order; junction bases with no gene match: 3. CDR3 residues: CASSQQGTSGNTIYF. In nucleotides, the CDR3 is TGTGCCAGCTCACAACAGGGGACCTCTGGAAACACCATATATTTT. The complete variable domain, with remaining parts taken from reference TRBV18 and TRBJ1-3, reads NAGVMQNPRHLVRRRGQEARLRCSPMKGHSHVYWYRQLPEEGLKFMVYLQKENIIDESGMPKERFSAEFPKEGPSILRIQQVVRGDSAAYFCASSQQGTSGNTIYFGEGSWLTVV.

This clone was seen more than once but under ten times. V gene TRBV2 combines with J gene TRBJ2-7; perhaps TRBD1 as D (6 bases). From germline, CDR1 is SNHLY and CDR2 FYNNEI. The germline V and J ends were trimmed by 6 bases and 1 base, with 13 bases remaining between them. The CDR3 has 14 residues. In DNA, the CDR3 is TGTGCCAGCAGGGAACCCGGACAGTCCTACGAGCAGTACTTC. Translated, it gives CASREPGQSYEQYF. The complete variable domain, with remaining parts taken from reference TRBV2 and TRBJ2-7, reads EPEVTQTPSHQVTQMGQEVILRCVPISNHLYFYWYRQILGQKVEFLVSFYNNEISEKSEIFDDQFSVERPDGSNFTLKIRSTKLEDSAMYFCASREPGQSYEQYFGPGTRLTVT.

The rearrangement links TRBV5-1 to TRBJ2-5; D gene ambiguous. V lost 0 bases and J 5 bases, leaving 8 bases between the germline ends. Germline CDR1 reads SGHRS; CDR2 reads YFSETQ. The CDR3 spans 13 residues. CDR3 loop: CASSLASPETQYF. CDR3 nucleotides: TGCGCCAGCAGCTTGGCCAGTCCTGAGACCCAGTACTTC.

The genes are TRBV9 and TRBJ2-1; D not certain. In germline, CDR1 is SGDLS, CDR2 YYNGEE. Trimming left V 0 bases short and J 0 bases short, with 7 bases between. The CDR3 spans 15 residues. CDR3 region: CASSVDPSSYNEQFF. In DNA, the CDR3 is TGTGCCAGCAGCGTAGATCCGTCCTCCTACAATGAGCAGTTCTTC.

J is TRBJ2-7 and V is TRBV5-1; D unresolved. The CDR3 has 15 residues. The germline CDR1 and CDR2 sequences are SGHRS and YFSETQ. The V and J ends lost 0 bases and 0 bases respectively, with 10 bases between them. CDR3 nucleotides: TGCGCCAGCAGCTTGGAACCAGCAATCTCCTACGAGCAGTACTTC. Amino acid sequence: CASSLEPAISYEQYF.

The V call is TRBV11-3, the J call TRBJ2-7, with D unclear. V dropped 6 bases and J dropped 0 bases, with 12 bases sitting between them. This CDR3 region has 14 residues. Germline V CDR1 and CDR2: SGHNT, YENEEA. The CDR3 nucleotides read TGTGCCAGCAGACTCAGTCCAGGCTCCTACGAGCAGTACTTC. It is translated as CASRLSPGSYEQYF. Full variable domain (rest looked up from reference TRBV11-3 and TRBJ2-7): EAGVVQSPRYKIIEKKQPVAFWCNPISGHNTLYWYLQNLGQGPELLIRYENEEAVDDSQLPKDRFSAERLKGVDSTLKIQPAELGDSAVYLCASRLSPGSYEQYFGPGTRLTVT.